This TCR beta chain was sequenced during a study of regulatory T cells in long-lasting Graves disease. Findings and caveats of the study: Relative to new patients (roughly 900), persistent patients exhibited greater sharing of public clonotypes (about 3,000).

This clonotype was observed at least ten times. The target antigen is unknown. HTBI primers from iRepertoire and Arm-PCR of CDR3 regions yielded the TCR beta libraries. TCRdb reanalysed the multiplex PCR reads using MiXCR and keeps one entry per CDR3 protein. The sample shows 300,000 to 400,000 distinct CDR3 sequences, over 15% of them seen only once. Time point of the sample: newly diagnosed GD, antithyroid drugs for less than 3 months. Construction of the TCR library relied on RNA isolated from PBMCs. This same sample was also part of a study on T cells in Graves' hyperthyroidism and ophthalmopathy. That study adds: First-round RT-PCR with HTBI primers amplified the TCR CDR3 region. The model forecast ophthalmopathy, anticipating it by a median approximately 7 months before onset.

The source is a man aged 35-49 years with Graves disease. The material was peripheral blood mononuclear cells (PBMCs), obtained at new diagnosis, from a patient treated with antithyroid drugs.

The CDR3 here is CASSNRNEQFF. The CDR3 nucleotides are TGTGCCAGCAGCAACAGGAATGAGCAGTTCTTC. The chain combines TRBV7-2 with TRBJ2-1; perhaps TRBD1 as D (5 bases). Trimming removed 5 bases from V and 7 bases from J, with 6 bases in between. Per germline, CDR1 SGHTA and CDR2 FQGNSA. The CDR3 consists of 11 residues.